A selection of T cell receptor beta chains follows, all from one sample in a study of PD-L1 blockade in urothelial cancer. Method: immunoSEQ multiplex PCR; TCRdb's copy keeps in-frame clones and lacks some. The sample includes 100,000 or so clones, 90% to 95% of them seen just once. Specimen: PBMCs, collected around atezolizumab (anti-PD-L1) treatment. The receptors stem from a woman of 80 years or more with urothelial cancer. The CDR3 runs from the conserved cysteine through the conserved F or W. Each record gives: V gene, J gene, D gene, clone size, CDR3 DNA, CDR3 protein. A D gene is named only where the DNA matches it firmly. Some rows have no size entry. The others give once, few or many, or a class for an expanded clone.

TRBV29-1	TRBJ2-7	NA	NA	TGCAGCGTGATAAACAGGGATTCCTACGAGCAGTACTTC	CSVINRDSYEQYF
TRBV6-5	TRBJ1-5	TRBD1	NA	TGTGCCAGCAGTTACTCGCACAGGGGAAATCAGCCCCAGCATTTT	CASSYSHRGNQPQHF
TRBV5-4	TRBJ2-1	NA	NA	TGTGCCAGCAGCCTTACAGGGCACAATGAGCAGTTCTTC	CASSLTGHNEQFF
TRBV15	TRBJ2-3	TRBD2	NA	TGTGCCACCAGCAGAGGGCAAGCGGGGGGCACAGATACGCAGTATTTT	CATSRGQAGGTDTQYF
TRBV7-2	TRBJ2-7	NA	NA	TGTGCCAGCAGCTTAGGCGGCGAGCGATCCTACGAGCAGTACTTC	CASSLGGERSYEQYF
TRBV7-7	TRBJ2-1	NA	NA	TGTGCCAGCAGCTTAGGGTCATACGTTAGCTACAATGAGCAGTTCTTC	CASSLGSYVSYNEQFF
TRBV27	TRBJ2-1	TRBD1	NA	TGTGCCAGCAGTAAGACAGGGTTCTCCTACAATGAGCAGTTCTTC	CASSKTGFSYNEQFF
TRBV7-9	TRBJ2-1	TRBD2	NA	TGTGCCAGCAGCCCAGCGGGACTAGCGGGAGGGCAGGGGTTCTTC	CASSPAGLAGGQGFF
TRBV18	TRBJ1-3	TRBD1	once	TGTGCCAGCTCACCCACGGGGCCAGGGGGCGGAAACACCATATATTTT	CASSPTGPGGGNTIYF
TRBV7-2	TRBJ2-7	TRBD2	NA	TGTGCCAGCAGCTTTTCTGCTAGCGGGAGTGACGAGCAGTACTTC	CASSFSASGSDEQYF
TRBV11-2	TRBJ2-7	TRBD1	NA	TGTGCCAGCAGCTTAGAGGGACAGGTCTCCTACGAGCAGTACTTC	CASSLEGQVSYEQYF
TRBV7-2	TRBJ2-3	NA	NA	TGTGCCAGCAGCTTAGCGAGTGCCACAGATACGCAGTATTTT	CASSLASATDTQYF
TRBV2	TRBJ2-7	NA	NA	TGTGCCAGCAGGATAGCGGTTTTTTACGAGCAGTACTTC	CASRIAVFYEQYF
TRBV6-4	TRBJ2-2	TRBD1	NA	TGTGCCAGCAGCAAAACAGGGGTCGGCACCGGGGAGCTGTTTTTT	CASSKTGVGTGELFF
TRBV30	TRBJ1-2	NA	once	TGTGCCTGGAGAGGGGTTAACTATGGCTACACCTTC	CAWRGVNYGYTF
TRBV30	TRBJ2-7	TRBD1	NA	TGTGCCTCCGCTACAGGGGTTACCTACGAGCAGTACTTC	CASATGVTYEQYF
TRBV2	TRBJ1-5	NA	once	TGTGCCAGCACCTCGGCCGGGAGCAATCAGCCCCAGCATTTT	CASTSAGSNQPQHF
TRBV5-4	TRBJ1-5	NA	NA	TGTGCCAGCAGCCTAATGGGGGGAAATCAGCCCCAGCATTTT	CASSLMGGNQPQHF
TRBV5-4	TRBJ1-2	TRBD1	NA	TGTGCCAGCAGCCCTCAGGGGGCCACTAACTATGGCTACACCTTC	CASSPQGATNYGYTF
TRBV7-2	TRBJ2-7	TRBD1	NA	TGTGCCAGCAGCGCTCGACAGGGAAAGTACGAGCAGTACTTC	CASSARQGKYEQYF
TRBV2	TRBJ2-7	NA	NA	TGTGCCAGCAGTGCGACAGAGATAACCTACGAGCAGTACTTC	CASSATEITYEQYF
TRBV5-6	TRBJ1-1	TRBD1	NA	TGTGCCAGCAGCTATCGGACAGGGGGTGAAGCTTTCTTT	CASSYRTGGEAFF
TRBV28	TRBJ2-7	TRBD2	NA	TGTGCCACCAGGACTAGCGGGACATCCTACGAGCAGTACTTC	CATRTSGTSYEQYF
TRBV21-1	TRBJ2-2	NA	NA	TGTGCCAGCAGCAAATTACCTTTTCGCGGGAGGGCCACCGGGGAGCTGTTTTTT	CASSKLPFRGRATGELFF
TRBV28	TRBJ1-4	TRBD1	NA	TGTGCCAGCAAAAACTCCGGGACAGGGGGAGAAAAACTGTTTTTT	CASKNSGTGGEKLFF
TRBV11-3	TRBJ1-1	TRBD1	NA	TGTGCCAGCAGCAAAGGACAGGGGTACAACATGAACACTGAAGCTTTCTTT	CASSKGQGYNMNTEAFF
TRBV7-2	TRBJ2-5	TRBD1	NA	TGTGCCAGCAGCGCCACAGGGGGCGTCGAGACCCAGTACTTC	CASSATGGVETQYF
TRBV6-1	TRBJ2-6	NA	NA	TGTGCCAGCAGTGAATTAGGGGTTGGGGCCAACGTCCTGACTTTC	CASSELGVGANVLTF
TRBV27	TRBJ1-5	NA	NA	TGTGCCAGCAGTGGACTAGGAAGCAATCAGCCCCAGCATTTT	CASSGLGSNQPQHF
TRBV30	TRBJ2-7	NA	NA	TGTGCCTGGAGTCCACAGGGACGCTGGTACGAGCAGTACTTC	CAWSPQGRWYEQYF
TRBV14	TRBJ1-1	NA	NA	TGTGCCAGCAGCCAAGCTTTCGGCAGGGGTGACACTGAAGCTTTCTTT	CASSQAFGRGDTEAFF
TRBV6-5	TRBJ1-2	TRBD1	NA	TGTGCCAGCAGGAGCTCAGGGGGAGGCTACACCTTC	CASRSSGGGYTF
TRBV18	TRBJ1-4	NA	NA	TGTGCCAGCTCACCGTCGGGGAGGGAACTGTTTTTT	CASSPSGRELFF
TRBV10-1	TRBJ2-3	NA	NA	TGCGCCAGCAGCGGTGGGGGGTCTGATACGCAGTATTTT	CASSGGGSDTQYF
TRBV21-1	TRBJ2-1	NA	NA	TGTGCCAGCAGCACGAGCGGGAGGGCCCGGAATGAGCAGTTCTTC	CASSTSGRARNEQFF
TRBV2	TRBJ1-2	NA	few	TGTGCCAGCCGAATCGGGGAGGAGGGCGGCTACACCTTC	CASRIGEEGGYTF
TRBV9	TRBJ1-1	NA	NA	TGTGCCAGCAGCGTAGCCGAGACAGTGAACACTGAAGCTTTCTTT	CASSVAETVNTEAFF
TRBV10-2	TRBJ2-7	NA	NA	TGCGCCAGCAGTGATCAGGGAACCTACGAGCAGTACTTC	CASSDQGTYEQYF
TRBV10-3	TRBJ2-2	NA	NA	TGTGCCATCAGTGAGTTGGACTCAACCGGGGAGCTGTTTTTT	CAISELDSTGELFF
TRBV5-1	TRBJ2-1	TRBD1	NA	TGCGCCAGCAGGGAGTCTGGACAGGTGGAGTTCTTC	CASRESGQVEFF
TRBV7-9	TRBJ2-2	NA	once	TGTGCCAGCAGCTTAGGGCTCTCAGGGACTTGGAACACCGGGGAGCTGTTTTTT	CASSLGLSGTWNTGELFF
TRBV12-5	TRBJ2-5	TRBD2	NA	TGTGCTAGTGGACAGGGACTAGCGGGAGGAGAGACCCAGTACTTC	CASGQGLAGGETQYF
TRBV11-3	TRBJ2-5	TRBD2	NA	TGTGCCAGCAGCTACGGGGGGAGAGAAGAGACCCAGTACTTC	CASSYGGREETQYF
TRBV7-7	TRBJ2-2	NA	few	TGTGCCAGCAGCTTAGGGACTACGAACACCGGGGAGCTGTTTTTT	CASSLGTTNTGELFF
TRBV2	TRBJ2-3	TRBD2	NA	TGTGCCAGCAGTTTAGCGGGAGAGCTGGATACGCAGTATTTT	CASSLAGELDTQYF
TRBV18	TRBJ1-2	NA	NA	TGTGCCAGCTCACCACCGGGGCGAGGCCAGACCTATGGCTACACCTTC	CASSPPGRGQTYGYTF
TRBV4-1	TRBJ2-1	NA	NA	TGCGCCAGCAGCCAAGGGCAGGGCCGATACAATGAGCAGTTCTTC	CASSQGQGRYNEQFF
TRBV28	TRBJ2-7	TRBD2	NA	TGTGCCAGCAGCCCACCTGGGACTAGCGGATCCTACGAGCAGTACTTC	CASSPPGTSGSYEQYF